This T cell receptor (beta chain) was recovered during a study of CD8 T cells in ankylosing spondylitis. Trimming took off 6 bases at V and 12 bases at J, with 18 bases between the two ends. This CDR3 has 13 residues. Per germline, CDR1 DFQATT and CDR2 SNEGSKA (reference sequence). Library preparation for TCR beta used quantitative 5'-RACE with molecular barcodes. TCRdb independently ran MiXCR on the 5' RACE reads; one entry per CDR3 protein. The data contain 300,000 to 400,000 distinct CDR3 sequences, around 15% of them singletons. This sequence was found in a male donor with ankylosing spondylitis or in good health (not recorded which). Sequencing used blood, either unsorted or a sorted T cell fraction (not recorded which). The genes are TRBV20-1 and TRBJ1-6, with TRBD1 as a possible D gene (6 bases). The CDR3 sequence: CSAPTGPLRPLHF. The CDR3 DNA reads as TGCAGTGCACCGACAGGCCCGCTAAGACCCCTCCACTTT.